This TCR beta chain is drawn from a study of persistence of HIV-infected CD4 T cells. Study-level information: Blood samples, up to 180 mL, came from multiple time points, except two leukapheresis donors sampled once.

Cells were stimulated with overlapping HIV-1 Gag 15-mer peptides. Sorted nonresponding memory CD4+ T cells were CD40L-negative, CD69-negative, CD45RO-high. The immunoSEQ assay was version 4, run in survey mode. Assay: immunoSEQ multiplex PCR; the TCRdb copy retains only in-frame clones and omits some. This sample has 64,000 or so clones, with about 81% found just once. CDR3 size: 16 residues. With 5 bases removed from V and 2 bases from J, the gap between germline ends came to 17 bases. Germline CDR1 reads SNHLY; CDR2 reads FYNNEI. As regards this clone: The antigen is not known.

The sample here was CD4+ T cells sorted from PBMCs after 18-hour stimulation, taken from a patient who received antiretroviral therapy. The chain carries TRBV2 and TRBJ2-3; D might be TRBD2 (6 bases). The TCR was taken from an adult man with HIV who was CMV-seropositive. DNA for the CDR3: TGTGCCAGCAGTTCGGGCCAAGCGGGTTTCACAGATACGCAGTATTTT. As protein: CASSSGQAGFTDTQYF.